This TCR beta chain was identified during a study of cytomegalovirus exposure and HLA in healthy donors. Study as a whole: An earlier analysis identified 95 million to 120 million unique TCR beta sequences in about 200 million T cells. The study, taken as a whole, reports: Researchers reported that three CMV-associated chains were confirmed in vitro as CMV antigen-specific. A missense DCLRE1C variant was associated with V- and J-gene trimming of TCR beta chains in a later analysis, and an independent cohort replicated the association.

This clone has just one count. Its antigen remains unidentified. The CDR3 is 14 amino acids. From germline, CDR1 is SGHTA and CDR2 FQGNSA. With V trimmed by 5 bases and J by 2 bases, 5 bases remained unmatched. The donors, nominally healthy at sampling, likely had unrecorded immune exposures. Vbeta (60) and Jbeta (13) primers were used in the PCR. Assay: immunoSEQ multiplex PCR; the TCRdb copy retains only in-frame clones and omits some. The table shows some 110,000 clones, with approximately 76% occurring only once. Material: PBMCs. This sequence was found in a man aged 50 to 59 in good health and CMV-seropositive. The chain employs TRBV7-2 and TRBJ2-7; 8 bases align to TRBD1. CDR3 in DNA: TGTGCCAGCAGCCCACACAGGGGGGCCTACGAGCAGTACTTC. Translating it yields CASSPHRGAYEQYF.